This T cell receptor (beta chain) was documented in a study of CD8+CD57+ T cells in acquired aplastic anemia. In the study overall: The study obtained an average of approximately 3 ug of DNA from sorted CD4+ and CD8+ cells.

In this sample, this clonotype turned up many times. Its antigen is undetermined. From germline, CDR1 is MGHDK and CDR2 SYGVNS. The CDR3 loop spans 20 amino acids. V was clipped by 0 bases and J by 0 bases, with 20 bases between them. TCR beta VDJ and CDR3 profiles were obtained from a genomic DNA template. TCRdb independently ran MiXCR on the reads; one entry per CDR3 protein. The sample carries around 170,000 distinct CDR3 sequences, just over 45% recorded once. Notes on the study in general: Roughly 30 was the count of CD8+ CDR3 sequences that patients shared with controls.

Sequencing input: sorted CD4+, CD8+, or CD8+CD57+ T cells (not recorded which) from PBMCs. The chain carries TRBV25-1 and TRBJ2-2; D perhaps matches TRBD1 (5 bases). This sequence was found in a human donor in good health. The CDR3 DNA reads TGTGCCAGCAGTGAATACGGGTGGAAGGGGAAACCTCCGAACACCGGGGAGCTGTTTTTT. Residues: CASSEYGWKGKPPNTGELFF.